This entry lists 29 T cell receptor beta chains sequenced from one sample in a study of a mutant IDH1 vaccine in newly diagnosed glioma. The assay was immunoSEQ multiplex PCR, and TCRdb's table has in-frame clones only and misses some. The repertoire holds roughly 38,000 clones, with around 82% as singletons. The antigens of these receptors remain unknown. Time point reported: week 47, end of study. It was 300 ug of mutant IDH1 20-mer peptide that made up each vaccine dose, given with topical imiquimod. Material: PBMCs, obtained from a glioma patient whose treatment included an IDH1 peptide vaccine. The receptor source for this set is a man aged 18 to 29 with glioma. Some clones in this sample may be carry-over from other donors' samples.

This clone was detected only a few times. The gene calls are TRBV27 and TRBJ1-2; D gene unclear. The CDR3 contains 13 residues. The germline V gene has CDR1 MNHEY and CDR2 SMNVEV (reference sequence). Trimming removed 3 bases from V and 4 bases from J, with 9 bases in between. The CDR3 bases are TGTGCCAGCAGTTTCCTGGCATCCTATGGCTACACCTTC. Translating gives CASSFLASYGYTF.

A word on this clone: The identical CDR3 is also encoded by other nucleotide sequences in the sample. V and J are TRBV6-5 and TRBJ1-5; D unclear. This CDR3 has 13 residues. V was pared by 0 bases and J by 5 bases, with 5 bases between. CDR1 and CDR2 from the germline V gene are MNHEY and SVGAGI. The CDR3 spells CASSYSQDQPQHF. For the CDR3, the DNA is TGTGCCAGCAGTTACTCTCAAGATCAGCCCCAGCATTTT.

V usage is TRBV29-1 and J usage is TRBJ1-1; D remains ambiguous. This CDR3 is 13 amino acids long. Trimming left V 4 bases short and J 1 base short, with 10 bases between. Germline values: CDR1 SQVTM, CDR2 ANQGSEA. The CDR3 reads CSVGSGPNTEAFF. The CDR3, as DNA: TGCAGCGTTGGGTCTGGGCCGAACACTGAAGCTTTCTTT.

V usage is TRBV4-1 and J usage is TRBJ1-5, with D hard to call. V was trimmed by 0 bases and J by 0 bases, leaving 6 bases between them. Germline V CDR1 and CDR2: MGHRA, YSYEKL. The CDR3 has 15 amino acids. CDR3 loop: CASSQDGNSNQPQHF. DNA for the CDR3: TGCGCCAGCAGCCAAGATGGAAATAGCAATCAGCCCCAGCATTTT.

This chain links TRBV5-6 with TRBJ2-5; perhaps TRBD2 as D (5 bases). Germline loops: CDR1 SGHDT, CDR2 YYEEEE. The CDR3 runs 15 residues. Trimming cost V 0 bases and J 3 bases, with 12 bases left between them. CDR3 region: CASSLGREWEETQYF. CDR3 coding DNA: TGTGCCAGCAGCTTGGGTCGGGAATGGGAAGAGACCCAGTACTTC.

The gene calls are TRBV28 and TRBJ2-2; 11 bases fit TRBD1. J was trimmed by 6 bases and V by 7 bases; bases with no gene match: 10. In germline, CDR1 is MDHEN, CDR2 SYDVKM. The CDR3 runs 16 residues. The CDR3 DNA is TGTGCCAGCACCCACTCGGACAGGGGGCGGTCCGGGGAGCTGTTTTTT. Its protein product is CASTHSDRGRSGELFF.

This clone came up once. The genes are TRBV4-3 and TRBJ1-3; D possibly corresponds to TRBD1 (5 bases). The CDR3 totals 16 residues. In germline, CDR1 is LGHNA, CDR2 YSLEER. V was pared by 0 bases and J by 4 bases, with 13 bases between. As DNA, the CDR3 is TGCGCCAGCAGCCAAGATCGGGGGGAGGGGGGAAACACCATATATTTT. Translating it yields CASSQDRGEGGNTIYF.

The chain couples TRBV6-1 to TRBJ1-2; D is possibly TRBD1 (5 bases). The CDR3 is 11 amino acids. CDR1 MNHNS and CDR2 SASEGT come from the germline V gene. Trimming cost V 6 bases and J 8 bases, with 10 bases left between them. This chain's CDR3 is CASRGERGYTF. The CDR3 bases are TGTGCCAGCAGAGGGGAACGGGGCTACACCTTC.

This sequence joins TRBV5-4 and TRBJ2-7, with D maybe TRBD1 (6 bases). This CDR3 is 16 amino acids long. Trimming shortened V by 4 bases and J by 1 base, and 18 bases separated the two germline ends. The germline V gene has CDR1 SGHNT and CDR2 YYREEE (reference sequence). The CDR3 DNA follows: TGTGCCAGCAGCGGGGGCGGGCAGAGCCCGTCCTACGAGCAGTACTTC. It codes for CASSGGGQSPSYEQYF.

This clone was detected only a few times. This chain joins TRBV7-2 and TRBJ1-1, with TRBD1 as a possible D gene (5 bases). CDR1 and CDR2 from the germline V gene are SGHTA and FQGNSA. The CDR3 consists of 13 residues. V was pared by 3 bases and J by 3 bases, with 8 bases between. The chain's CDR3 is CASSFWGDTEAFF. DNA of the CDR3: TGTGCCAGCAGCTTTTGGGGGGACACTGAAGCTTTCTTT.

The chain is built from TRBV7-2 and TRBJ1-1; D possibly corresponds to TRBD1 (5 bases). The CDR3 extends over 13 amino acids. The germline gives CDR1 SGHTA, CDR2 FQGNSA. V lost 4 bases and J 2 bases, leaving 8 bases between the germline ends. CDR3 bases: TGTGCCAGCAGCTGGGGGACTAACACTGAAGCTTTCTTT. It specifies CASSWGTNTEAFF.

V usage is TRBV5-1 and J usage is TRBJ2-7; D perhaps matches TRBD1 (6 bases). The ends were cut back, 0 bases at V and 2 bases at J, with 15 bases in the middle. Germline CDR1 SGHRS, CDR2 YFSETQ. The CDR3 is 16 amino acids. The CDR3 region has the DNA TGCGCCAGCAGCTTGGAATTTCAGGGGATTCCCTACGAGCAGTACTTC. Translated: CASSLEFQGIPYEQYF.

The chain joins TRBV13 to TRBJ1-1; TRBD1 agrees at 9 bases. V shed 0 bases and J 1 base; nucleotides not matched to a gene: 3. This CDR3 is built from 16 residues. From germline, CDR1 is PRHDT and CDR2 FYEKMQ (reference sequence). CDR3 sequence (DNA): TGTGCCAGCAGCTTAGGCGGGACAGGGACGAACACTGAAGCTTTCTTT. Translated, it gives CASSLGGTGTNTEAFF.

The rearrangement uses TRBV6-5 and TRBJ2-3; 7 bases are a match to TRBD2. With 2 bases clipped from V and 4 bases from J, the junction kept 6 bases outside the gene matches. Germline CDR1 MNHEY, CDR2 SVGAGI. The CDR3 is 15 amino acids. CDR3 sequence: CASSYGGVSADTQYF. As DNA, the CDR3 is TGTGCCAGCAGTTACGGGGGGGTTAGCGCAGATACGCAGTATTTT.

The chain carries TRBV19 and TRBJ1-1; TRBD1 matches at 8 bases. This CDR3 spans 18 amino acids. Germline CDR1 and CDR2: LNHDA and SQIVND (reference sequence). The J segment lost 1 base and the V segment lost 0 bases, leaving 10 bases of the junction unmatched. The DNA for the CDR3 is TGTGCCAGTAGTATAGATGATGGGACAGGCGGGGGGAACACTGAAGCTTTCTTT. This sequence encodes CASSIDDGTGGGNTEAFF.

The chain links TRBV30 to TRBJ1-3; D unresolved. Trimming cost V 2 bases and J 3 bases, with 17 bases left between them. The CDR3 is made up of 16 amino acids. Germline V gene data show CDR1 as GTSNPN and CDR2 as SVGIG (reference sequence). The CDR3, as DNA: TGTGCCTGGAGTAAGGCGGAGCGAAGAGATGGAAACACCATATATTTT. Translated: CAWSKAERRDGNTIYF.

This clone showed up just a few times. The V gene is TRBV5-1, the J gene TRBJ2-5, with 10 bases lining up with TRBD1. Losses at the gene ends were 0 bases for V and 4 bases for J; bases not matched to a gene: 3. CDR1 and CDR2 from the germline V gene are SGHRS and YFSETQ. The CDR3 is 15 amino acids. CDR3 loop: CASSLGTGGRETQYF. For the CDR3, the DNA is TGCGCCAGCAGCTTGGGGACAGGGGGGCGAGAGACCCAGTACTTC.

The chain recombines TRBV4-3 with TRBJ2-6, with 7 bases matching TRBD1. CDR1 LGHNA and CDR2 YSLEER come from the germline V gene. This CDR3 comprises 18 residues. V shed 4 bases, J shed 1 base, and the junction held 10 bases outside the gene matches. Written as DNA, the CDR3 is TGCGCCAGCAGCCTCCACAGGGGACCCCTGTCTGGGGCCAACGTCCTGACTTTC. It is translated as CASSLHRGPLSGANVLTF.

V and J are TRBV7-9 and TRBJ2-5; D is uncertain. The V end was cut by 5 bases, the J end by 5 bases, with 15 bases between. The CDR3 covers 14 residues. Germline V lookup: CDR1 SEHNR, CDR2 FQNEAQ (reference sequence). In DNA, the CDR3 is TGTGCCAGCAGCCCCAAGGGTCTTGGCGAGACCCAGTACTTC. Amino acids: CASSPKGLGETQYF.

The chain has TRBV30 and TRBJ2-3; D unclear. This CDR3 spans 13 amino acids. Per germline, CDR1 GTSNPN and CDR2 SVGIG (reference sequence). The V end was cut by 4 bases, the J end by 10 bases, with 18 bases between. The CDR3 loop is CAWKQYIGEAQYF. CDR3 DNA sequence: TGTGCCTGGAAACAGTATATTGGCGAAGCGCAGTATTTT.

V is TRBV19 and J is TRBJ2-6; no definite D call. V was clipped by 6 bases and J by 2 bases, with 17 bases between them. The CDR3 length is 17 residues. Germline-derived CDR1 and CDR2 are LNHDA and SQIVND (reference sequence). CDR3 sequence: CASSWAFSRPGANVLTF. The CDR3 DNA reads TGTGCCAGTAGCTGGGCCTTTAGTAGGCCTGGGGCCAACGTCCTGACTTTC.

This chain links TRBV5-6 with TRBJ2-5; D is undetermined. Germline V CDR1 and CDR2: SGHDT, YYEEEE. The CDR3 contains 14 residues. V was pared by 0 bases and J by 5 bases, with 11 bases between. The CDR3 region has the DNA TGTGCCAGCAGCTTGGAGGCGCAAGTGGAGACCCAGTACTTC. Its protein is CASSLEAQVETQYF.

J is TRBJ2-5 and V is TRBV27; 11 nucleotides match TRBD2. CDR1 MNHEY and CDR2 SMNVEV come from the germline V gene (reference sequence). V dropped 6 bases and J dropped 4; count of bases not matched to a gene: 7. This CDR3 is 15 amino acids long. This CDR3 reads CASRTRGLAGETQYF. The CDR3 coding sequence is TGTGCCAGCAGGACTCGAGGACTAGCGGGAGAGACCCAGTACTTC.

The V and J genes are TRBV6-5 and TRBJ2-7; D possibly uses TRBD1 or TRBD2 (5 bases each). The CDR3 has 15 amino acids. Germline CDR1 reads MNHEY; CDR2 reads SVGAGI. Trimming removed 4 bases from V and 2 bases from J, with 15 bases in between. As DNA, the CDR3 is TGTGCCAGCAGTTCCATGGGACGGAAAGCCTACGAGCAGTACTTC. Translated: CASSSMGRKAYEQYF.

This clone was detected only a few times. The J gene is TRBJ1-2, the V gene TRBV10-3; 10 positions match TRBD1. V trimming: 7 bases; J trimming: 4 bases; junction bases outside the gene matches: 6. This CDR3 region has 14 residues. CDR1 is ENHRY, CDR2 SYGVKD, per germline. CDR3 protein: CAITPTGGVYGYTF. The CDR3 DNA follows: TGTGCCATCACCCCGACAGGGGGCGTCTATGGCTACACCTTC.

Turning to this clone: Other nucleotide sequences from this sample produce the same CDR3. This rearrangement joins TRBV30 to TRBJ1-1; D unclear. Germline V CDR1 and CDR2: GTSNPN, SVGIG (reference sequence). The CDR3 extends over 11 amino acids. Trimming took off 5 bases at V and 0 bases at J, with 4 bases between the two ends. This chain's CDR3 is CAWLMNTEAFF. The CDR3 DNA reads TGTGCCTGGCTTATGAACACTGAAGCTTTCTTT.

The CDR3 DNA is TGTGCCACCGACGAACAGGGGGCGCCTAATTCACCCCTCCACTTT. Protein: CATDEQGAPNSPLHF. The V call is TRBV15, the J call TRBJ1-6; 9 bases fit TRBD1. J was trimmed by 6 bases and V by 8 bases; bases with no gene match: 8. CDR1 is LNHNV, CDR2 YYDKDF, per germline (reference sequence). The CDR3 runs to 15 residues.

The J gene is TRBJ1-4, the V gene TRBV6-6; D is unresolved. Trimming stripped 1 base from V and 2 bases from J, with 5 bases between. This CDR3 has 14 amino acids. Germline assignment: CDR1 MNHNY and CDR2 SVGAGI (reference sequence). This CDR3 reads CASSYYSTNEKLFF. The CDR3 nucleotides are TGTGCCAGCAGTTACTACAGCACTAATGAAAAACTGTTTTTT.

The chain employs TRBV7-6 and TRBJ2-3; D is possibly TRBD2 (6 bases). The CDR3 covers 16 residues. Germline CDR1 is SGHVS and CDR2 is FNYEAQ. Trimming stripped 1 base from V and 2 bases from J, with 13 bases between. DNA of the CDR3: TGTGCCAGCAGCTTAGGTTTCGGCGGGGCCACAGATACGCAGTATTTT. Translated: CASSLGFGGATDTQYF.